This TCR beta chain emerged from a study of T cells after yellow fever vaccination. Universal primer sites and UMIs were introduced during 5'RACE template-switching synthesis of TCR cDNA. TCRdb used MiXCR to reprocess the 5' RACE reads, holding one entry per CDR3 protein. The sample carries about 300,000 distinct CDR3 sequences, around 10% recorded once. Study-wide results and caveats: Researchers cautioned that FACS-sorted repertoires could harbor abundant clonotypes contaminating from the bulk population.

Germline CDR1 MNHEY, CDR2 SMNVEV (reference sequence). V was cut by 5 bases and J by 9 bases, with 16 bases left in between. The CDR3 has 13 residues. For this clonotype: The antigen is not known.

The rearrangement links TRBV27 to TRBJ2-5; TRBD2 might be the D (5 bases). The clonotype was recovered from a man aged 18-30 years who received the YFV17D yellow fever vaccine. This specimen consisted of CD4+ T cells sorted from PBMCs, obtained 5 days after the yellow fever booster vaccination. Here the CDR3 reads CASSHGRPGSQYF. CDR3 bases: TGTGCCAGCAGTCACGGACGGCCGGGGTCCCAGTACTTC.